Presented here are 24 T cell receptor beta chains from one specimen sequenced in a study of T cells in Graves' hyperthyroidism and ophthalmopathy. There were TCR beta CDR3 regions amplified from RNA transcripts. Primed by the HTBI set, a first-round RT-PCR was run on the TCR CDR3. MiXCR, applied by TCRdb to the multiplex PCR reads, yields one record per CDR3 protein. The data hold about 560,000 distinct CDR3 sequences, with about 15% observed a single time. The sample was blood. The receptors shown here come from a woman aged 40-49 years with Graves' hyperthyroidism.

This chain links TRBV6-5 with TRBJ2-1, with unresolved D. Trimming shortened V by 1 base and J by 0 bases, and 4 bases separated the two germline ends. Germline-derived CDR1 and CDR2 are MNHEY and SVGAGI. This CDR3 is built from 14 residues. The CDR3 bases are TGTGCCAGCAGTTACTTGAGCTCCTACAATGAGCAGTTCTTC. Protein sequence: CASSYLSSYNEQFF.

This clonotype was seen ten or more times. The V call is TRBV20-1, the J call TRBJ2-1, with 13 nucleotides matching TRBD2. V shed 4 bases, J shed 2 bases, and the junction held 2 bases outside the gene matches. Germline CDR1 is DFQATT and CDR2 is SNEGSKA (reference sequence). This CDR3 is built from 15 residues. The CDR3 reads CSAMTSGRTYNEQFF. The CDR3 DNA reads TGCAGTGCTATGACTAGCGGGAGGACCTACAATGAGCAGTTCTTC.

This clonotype turned up a few times. The DNA of the CDR3 is TGTGCCAGCAGCCCAGAGGGTAAATACACTGAAGCTTTCTTT. It codes for CASSPEGKYTEAFF. The chain combines TRBV9 with TRBJ1-1; D is unclear. Germline V gives CDR1 SGDLS, CDR2 YYNGEE. The CDR3 sequence is 14 residues long. The germline V and J ends were trimmed by 4 bases and 3 bases, with 13 bases remaining between them.

The J gene is TRBJ2-1, the V gene TRBV27, with TRBD2 matching 8 bases. The CDR3 totals 15 residues. V lost 2 bases to trimming and J lost 7 bases; unmatched junction nucleotides: 7. CDR1 MNHEY and CDR2 SMNVEV come from the germline V gene (reference sequence). This CDR3 is CASSLEGTRGNEQFF. The CDR3 coding sequence is TGTGCCAGCAGTTTAGAGGGGACTAGAGGTAATGAGCAGTTCTTC.

At least ten counts were recorded for this clonotype. This chain connects TRBV11-3 to TRBJ1-2; D possibly corresponds to TRBD1 (5 bases). The germline CDR1 and CDR2 sequences are SGHNT and YENEEA. With 0 bases removed from V and 8 bases from J, the gap between germline ends came to 10 bases. The CDR3 totals 13 residues. The DNA of the CDR3 is TGTGCCAGCAGCTTAGACAGGGAAAACGGCTACACCTTC. Protein product: CASSLDRENGYTF.

The CDR3: CASSSDRLGADEKLFF. The CDR3 bases are TGTGCCAGCAGCTCGGACCGCCTGGGGGCGGATGAAAAACTGTTTTTT. The chain employs TRBV11-3 and TRBJ1-4; D perhaps matches TRBD1 (6 bases). The V end was cut by 4 bases, the J end by 6 bases, with 18 bases between. There are 16 residues in the CDR3. CDR1 is SGHNT, CDR2 YENEEA, per germline.

This clonotype has at least ten counts. The chain employs TRBV2 and TRBJ1-5, with D perhaps matching TRBD1 (5 bases). Germline assignment: CDR1 SNHLY and CDR2 FYNNEI. V was shortened by 4 bases and J by 1 base, with 14 bases between the two germline ends. This CDR3 is 16 amino acids long. CDR3 sequence (DNA): TGTGCCAGCAGTGCCGGGGGGTCGTGGAGCAATCAGCCCCAGCATTTT. Residues: CASSAGGSWSNQPQHF.

The sample holds many counts of this clonotype. The CDR3 sequence: CASSQDEQRGTQYF. CDR3 nucleotides: TGTGCCAGCAGCCAAGATGAGCAGCGGGGTACGCAGTATTTT. V usage is TRBV3-1 and J usage is TRBJ2-3, with 7 bases matching TRBD2. The CDR3 consists of 14 residues. The V and J ends lost 0 bases and 8 bases, in that order; junction bases with no gene match: 5. Per germline, CDR1 LGHDT and CDR2 YNNKEL (reference sequence).

The sample holds many counts of this clonotype. The chain links TRBV11-2 to TRBJ1-1; weak D call: TRBD1 (6 bases). Trimming took 0 bases from V and 1 from J, leaving 9 bases between them. CDR3 length equals 15 residues. Germline V CDR1 and CDR2: SGHAT, FQNNGV. DNA of the CDR3: TGTGCCAGCAGCTTAGACTGGGGGGCGAACACTGAAGCTTTCTTT. It encodes CASSLDWGANTEAFF.

Only a few counts were recorded for this clonotype. V usage is TRBV28 and J usage is TRBJ1-6; D is possibly TRBD1 (6 bases). CDR1 and CDR2 from the germline V gene are MDHEN and SYDVKM. V was clipped by 3 bases and J by 7 bases, with 10 bases between them. CDR3 length: 14 amino acids. The DNA of the CDR3 is TGTGCCAGCAGTTTGCGGACAGTAAATTCACCCCTCCACTTT. Encoded protein: CASSLRTVNSPLHF.

The chain employs TRBV20-1 and TRBJ2-1; TRBD2 agrees at 7 bases. V gave up 3 bases and J gave up 5 bases; unmatched junction bases: 7. CDR1 DFQATT and CDR2 SNEGSKA come from the germline V gene (reference sequence). This CDR3 region has 14 residues. The CDR3 sequence is CSARSLANNNEQFF. The CDR3 DNA is TGCAGTGCTAGGTCACTAGCGAACAACAATGAGCAGTTCTTC.

The sample holds many counts of this clonotype. The V and J genes are TRBV2 and TRBJ2-7; the match to TRBD2 covers 8 bases. V shed 8 bases, J shed 5 bases, and the junction held 26 bases outside the gene matches. There are 19 residues in the CDR3. Per the germline V gene, CDR1 is SNHLY and CDR2 is FYNNEI. CDR3 nucleotide sequence: TGTGCCAGCCAAGAGGCGGGAGGCCCGTTTAAAGCGCCCGAGGACGAGCAGTACTTC. This gives the protein CASQEAGGPFKAPEDEQYF.

The rearrangement uses TRBV20-1 and TRBJ2-7; D call uncertain. Trimming took 3 bases from V and 0 from J, leaving 9 bases between them. This CDR3 is built from 13 residues. Germline lookup yields CDR1 DFQATT and CDR2 SNEGSKA (reference sequence). CDR3 nucleotide sequence: TGCAGTGCTAGTTCCTCAAACTCCTACGAGCAGTACTTC. As protein: CSASSSNSYEQYF.

In this sample, this clonotype turned up a few times. V usage is TRBV7-2 and J usage is TRBJ2-7; 11 nucleotides line up with TRBD2. The germline V gene has CDR1 SGHTA and CDR2 FQGNSA. The CDR3 length is 16 residues. V trimming: 10 bases; J trimming: 0 bases; junction bases outside the gene matches: 11. CDR3 DNA sequence: TGTGCCACCCGGTCGTTAGCGGGAGGGAACTCCTACGAGCAGTACTTC. Translated, it gives CATRSLAGGNSYEQYF.

Note on this clonotype: One end of the junction is discordant with germline, which a read error may explain. The CDR3 DNA is TGTCCCAGCAGTGGAGGGACAGGGGTCCATTCACCCCTCCACTTT. Translated: CPSSGGTGVHSPLHF. The chain carries TRBV25-1 and TRBJ1-6, with TRBD1 matching over 10 bases. CDR1 and CDR2 from the germline V gene are MGHDK and SYGVNS. CDR3 size: 15 residues.

This clonotype came up a few times. Germline is not matched at one junction end, which may reflect a read error. This chain joins TRBV9 and TRBJ2-1; TRBD2 matches at 10 bases. The CDR3 sequence is 15 residues long. Germline V gene lookup returns CDR1 SGDLS and CDR2 YYNGEE. CDR3 sequence: CASSPRTSGYSEQFF. Written as DNA, the CDR3 is TGTGCCAGCAGCCCTCGGACTAGCGGCTACAGTGAGCAGTTCTTC.

The rearrangement links TRBV12-3 or TRBV12-4 to TRBJ2-7, with D possibly TRBD2 on 5 matching bases. V gave up 4 bases and J gave up 1 base, with 5 bases separating them. This CDR3 has 12 amino acids. CDR3 sequence reads: CASSWRSYEQYF. CDR3 DNA sequence: TGTGCCAGCAGTTGGAGGTCCTACGAGCAGTACTTC.

This clonotype was detected many times. This rearrangement joins TRBV15 to TRBJ1-1, with a weak D call TRBD1 (6 bases). Looked up from germline, CDR1 is LNHNV and CDR2 is YYDKDF (reference sequence). There are 17 residues in the CDR3. Trimming left V 0 bases short and J 0 bases short, with 14 bases between. CDR3 in amino acids: CATSRDWTATMNTEAFF. The CDR3 DNA is TGTGCCACCAGCAGAGATTGGACAGCTACTATGAACACTGAAGCTTTCTTT.

V and J are TRBV13 and TRBJ1-2, with 8 bases matching TRBD1. Germline V gene lookup returns CDR1 PRHDT and CDR2 FYEKMQ (reference sequence). The ends lost 1 base at V and 3 bases at J; junction bases unmatched: 1. This CDR3 has 14 amino acids. CDR3 region: CASSLADRDYGYTF. In nucleotides, the CDR3 is TGTGCCAGCAGCTTAGCGGACAGGGACTATGGCTACACCTTC.

This clonotype was observed a handful of times. The chain carries TRBV7-9 and TRBJ1-2; D remains unclear. V was cut by 6 bases and J by 7 bases, with 15 bases left in between. The CDR3 totals 13 residues. Germline V gene data show CDR1 as SEHNR and CDR2 as FQNEAQ (reference sequence). The CDR3 DNA reads TGTGCCAGCAGTTTAACCCATGACGGTGGCTACACCTTC. Amino acid sequence: CASSLTHDGGYTF. The full variable domain, with the rest looked up from reference TRBV7-9 and TRBJ1-2, is DTGVSQNPRHKITKRGQNVTFRCDPISEHNRLYWYRQTLGQGPEFLTYFQNEAQLEKSRLLSDRFSAERPKGSFSTLEIQRTEQGDSAMYLCASSLTHDGGYTFGSGTRLTVV.

Note on this clonotype: This may arise from a read error, as a much more abundant clone is one base away. The genes are TRBV19 and TRBJ2-1; 10 bases match TRBD2. After removal of 10 bases from V and 7 bases from J, the junction contained 10 bases not matched to a gene. The CDR3 extends over 14 amino acids. Germline CDR1 reads LNHDA; CDR2 reads SQIVND (reference sequence). In DNA, the CDR3 is TGTGCCAACCAGCGGGAGGGCCACTATAATGAGCAGTTCTTC. Amino acids: CANQREGHYNEQFF.

This clonotype was counted at least ten times. The chain carries TRBV7-9 and TRBJ1-1; 9 bases align to TRBD1. V was pared by 4 bases and J by 0 bases, with 6 bases of the junction left unmatched. Germline CDR1 is SEHNR and CDR2 is FQNEAQ (reference sequence). The CDR3 runs to 16 residues. The CDR3 is CASSSGTGRMNTEAFF. The CDR3 bases are TGTGCCAGCAGCTCCGGGACAGGGAGGATGAACACTGAAGCTTTCTTT.

There are many counts of this clonotype. CDR3: CASSAGLGGRQETQYF. Written as DNA, the CDR3 is TGTGCCAGCAGTGCAGGATTGGGCGGGAGGCAAGAGACCCAGTACTTC. The V gene is TRBV2, the J gene TRBJ2-5; TRBD2 agrees at 8 bases. V lost 4 bases and J lost 2; bases outside the gene matches: 9. The CDR3 is 16 amino acids. Germline V lookup: CDR1 SNHLY, CDR2 FYNNEI.

This clonotype was counted a few times. V gene TRBV6-5 combines with J gene TRBJ2-7; TRBD2 matches at 7 bases. The CDR3 runs 12 residues. V dropped 2 bases and J dropped 6; count of bases not matched to a gene: 1. The germline V gene has CDR1 MNHEY and CDR2 SVGAGI. The CDR3 region has the DNA TGTGCCAGCAGTTACGGGGGGGGCGAGCAGTACTTC. Translated, it gives CASSYGGGEQYF.